This T cell receptor beta chain originates from a study of pediatric ulcerative colitis (dated by TCRdb to the late 2010s). Describing the broader study: Pancolitis was present in seven ulcerative colitis patients and left-sided colitis in two, and histology consistent with ulcerative colitis was found in all of these patients. From 8 or 9 newly diagnosed, treatment-naive pediatric ulcerative colitis patients and a handful of non-IBD control children, paired blood and rectal samples were collected. By Pediatric Ulcerative Colitis Activity Index, a couple of patients had mild disease, several had moderate disease and three had acute severe colitis.

Through the immunoSEQ TRB Survey service, multiplex V and J primers were used to amplify rearranged CDR3 beta regions from genomic DNA. To keep sequencing depth equal across samples, survey-level depth of up to 500,000 reads per sample was applied. The libraries were purified and pooled, then sequenced using Illumina technology. Per the source publication's procedure: Productive clonality, sample overlap, pairwise scatters, CDR3 beta length, V/D/J gene usage and productiveness were assessed with immunoSEQ online tools. Alongside Shannon and Simpson indices, calculated diversity was computed as the number of unique rearrangements divided by total templates, multiplied by 100. Principal component analysis used the R prcomp function and ggbiplot package on Z-score normalized data. Blood-rectal clonal overlap within each subject was quantified with Morisita's index. This is the immuneACCESS table as TCRdb keeps it, with only in-frame sequences that have V and J called. A part of the clones is gone; compared with another copy, unresolved V genes explain less than half, and the rest is unexplained. V, J and clone size are those of that table, while D and trimming were read from the DNA. The sample data list about 36,000 clones, and over 80% of these were observed just once. The ten top clones hold more than 20% of the sample.

Comment on this clone: This clone's antigen is unknown. The input lacks base qualities; no much larger clone sits a single base away.

Study-wide conclusions, independent of this receptor: Rectal repertoire features separated controls, mild-moderate and acute severe colitis patients; acute severe colitis showed reduced rectal diversity due to clonal expansions. Repertoires were derived from total lymphocyte DNA, so rare subsets such as regulatory T cells may have patterns not reflected. A couple of rectal CDR3 clonotypes were detected in all ulcerative colitis patients and were not detected in any of the controls. Clonal overlap between a subject's own blood and rectum was significantly greater in ulcerative colitis patients than in controls, which suggests more T cell trafficking to inflamed tissue. For technical reasons, blood samples from a couple of patients gave substantially fewer templates, and these samples were excluded from the blood-rectal overlap analysis. The healthy control group was small, with only a few individuals.

No immunosuppressive medication had been given to the ulcerative colitis patients before the diagnostic colonoscopy. Blood was sampled at the time of the colonoscopy. The Wizard kit (Promega) was used to extract genomic DNA from both blood and intestinal samples. CDR1 and CDR2 are drawn from the germline V gene (reference sequence): SSHAT, FNYEAQ. The CDR3 measures 16 amino acids from cysteine to phenylalanine. The kept DNA is CDR3 alone, 48 bases in frame from the first base. V loses 5 bases of germline sequence and J loses 0 bases, and the interval between the two ends is 16 bases. The receptor's source is a girl aged 5 to 17 with moderate ulcerative colitis. The rearranged chain carries TRBV7-7 and TRBJ1-1, with an unclear D gene assignment. Sequenced material: blood. The DNA sequence follows: TGTGCCAGCAGCCTAATAACCCAGTCGGTGAACACTGAAGCTTTCTTT. It translates to CASSLITQSVNTEAFF.